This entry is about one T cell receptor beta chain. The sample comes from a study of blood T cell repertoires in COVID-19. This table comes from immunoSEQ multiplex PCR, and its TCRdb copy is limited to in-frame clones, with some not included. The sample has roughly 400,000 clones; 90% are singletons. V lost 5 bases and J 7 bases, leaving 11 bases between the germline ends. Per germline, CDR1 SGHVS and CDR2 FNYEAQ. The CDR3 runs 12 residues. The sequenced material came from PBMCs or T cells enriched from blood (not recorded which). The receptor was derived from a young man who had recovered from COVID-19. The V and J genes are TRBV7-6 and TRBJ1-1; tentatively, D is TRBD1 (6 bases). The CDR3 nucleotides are TGTGCCAGCAGCCCACAGGGAGTTGAAGCTTTCTTT. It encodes CASSPQGVEAFF.